Following are 26 T cell receptor beta chains from one sample sequenced in a study of blood T cell repertoires in COVID-19. Profiling relied on immunoSEQ multiplex PCR, and the TCRdb table lists in-frame clones only, not all of them. The sample includes 35,000 to 50,000 clones, approximately 89% of them seen just once. The sample consisted of peripheral blood. The receptor source for this set is a human donor in a cohort sampled during active COVID-19.

The chain is built from TRBV5-1 and TRBJ2-7; 10 bases match TRBD1. Germline CDR1 is SGHRS and CDR2 is YFSETQ. J gave up 6 bases and V 5 bases, and 5 bases lay outside the gene matches. The CDR3 sequence is 13 residues long. Written as DNA, the CDR3 is TGCGCCAGCAGAGGACAGGGGGTAGGCGAGCAGTACTTC. This gives the protein CASRGQGVGEQYF.

The V call is TRBV19, the J call TRBJ2-7; 10 nucleotides agree with TRBD1. The CDR3 covers 21 residues. V lost 3 bases, J lost 0 bases, and 20 bases stayed unmatched. Germline V lookup: CDR1 LNHDA, CDR2 SQIVND (reference sequence). CDR3 DNA: TGTGCCAGTAGTATGGCGTTGTTATCGGGACAGGGGTCATCAAGCTCCTACGAGCAGTACTTC. Its translation is CASSMALLSGQGSSSSYEQYF. Full variable domain (remainder filled in from reference TRBV19 and TRBJ2-7): DGGITQSPKYLFRKEGQNVTLSCEQNLNHDAMYWYRQDPGQGLRLIYYSQIVNDFQKGDIAEGYSVSREKKESFPLTVTSAQKNPTAFYLCASSMALLSGQGSSSSYEQYFGPGTRLTVT.

This chain joins TRBV28 and TRBJ2-1; TRBD1 aligns across 7 bases. Per the germline V gene, CDR1 is MDHEN and CDR2 is SYDVKM. V lost 1 base to trimming and J lost 6 bases; unmatched junction nucleotides: 6. The CDR3 spans 15 residues. The CDR3: CASSLLLHRGNEQFF. The CDR3 DNA reads as TGTGCCAGCAGTTTATTACTCCACAGGGGCAATGAGCAGTTCTTC.

V usage is TRBV6-5 and J usage is TRBJ2-5; 8 positions agree with TRBD1. This CDR3 is 14 amino acids long. J gave up 3 bases and V 6 bases, and 6 bases lay outside the gene matches. Germline lookup yields CDR1 MNHEY and CDR2 SVGAGI. The CDR3: CASSSRTGKETQYF. The CDR3 nucleotides are TGTGCCAGCAGCTCTCGGACAGGGAAAGAGACCCAGTACTTC.

J is TRBJ1-2 and V is TRBV3-1 (or the pseudogene TRBV3-2); 7 positions agree with TRBD1. This CDR3 is 14 amino acids long. J lost 10 bases, V lost 1 base, and 9 bases had no gene match. In germline, CDR1 is LGHDT, CDR2 YNNKEL (reference sequence). In nucleotides, the CDR3 is TGTGCCAGCAGCCAAGTAGAGGGGGCCCAACCCTACACCTTC. The encoded protein is CASSQVEGAQPYTF.

The gene calls are TRBV5-1 and TRBJ1-6; tentative D call: TRBD1 (5 bases). CDR3 length equals 16 residues. Germline CDR1 reads SGHRS; CDR2 reads YFSETQ. Trimming took 0 bases from V and 5 from J, leaving 12 bases between them. The CDR3 loop reads CASSLVGPTDNSPLHF. The CDR3 DNA follows: TGCGCCAGCAGCTTGGTGGGGCCCACGGATAATTCACCCCTCCACTTT.

The V call is TRBV28, the J call TRBJ2-3; TRBD1 matches 8 bases. The CDR3 length is 16 residues. The V gene end was trimmed by 7 bases and the J gene end by 1 base; junction bases not matched to a gene: 10. Per germline, CDR1 MDHEN and CDR2 SYDVKM. In nucleotides, the CDR3 is TGTGCCAGCACCAAATTCGGGACAGGAGGCACAGATACGCAGTATTTT. Amino acid sequence: CASTKFGTGGTDTQYF.

This sequence joins TRBV19 and TRBJ2-3; a weak D match, TRBD2 (6 bases). This CDR3 is 15 amino acids long. V was shortened by 3 bases and J by 12 bases, with 22 bases between the two germline ends. Germline loops: CDR1 LNHDA, CDR2 SQIVND (reference sequence). The CDR3 sequence: CASSMGIVVGGAQYF. The CDR3 coding sequence is TGTGCCAGTAGTATGGGGATTGTGGTGGGAGGCGCTCAGTATTTT.

This clone was counted a few times. The chain uses TRBV6-5 and TRBJ2-1; the match to TRBD2 covers 11 bases. The CDR3 has 14 residues. From germline, CDR1 is MNHEY and CDR2 SVGAGI. The J segment lost 4 bases and the V segment lost 9 bases, leaving 5 bases of the junction unmatched. CDR3 residues: CASRLAGRYNEQFF. CDR3 nucleotides: TGTGCCAGTCGACTAGCGGGGAGGTACAATGAGCAGTTCTTC.

The chain employs TRBV28 and TRBJ2-5, with a weak D call TRBD2 (7 bases). This CDR3 region has 14 residues. Deletions cut 7 bases from V and 5 bases from J, with 17 bases between. CDR1 and CDR2 from the germline V gene are MDHEN and SYDVKM. The CDR3: CASTLGGAEETQYF. In nucleotides, the CDR3 is TGTGCCAGCACCCTGGGGGGGGCAGAGGAGACCCAGTACTTC.

The genes are TRBV24-1 and TRBJ1-5; TRBD1 agrees at 10 bases. The germline V gene has CDR1 KGHDR and CDR2 SFDVKD. This CDR3 region has 16 residues. The J segment lost 5 bases and the V segment lost 4 bases, leaving 7 bases of the junction unmatched. Written as DNA, the CDR3 is TGTGCCACCAGTGAAGGGTGGGGGACAGGGGATCAGCCCCAGCATTTT. Its protein product is CATSEGWGTGDQPQHF.

This sequence joins TRBV5-1 and TRBJ2-2; TRBD1 is a possible D gene (6 bases). The CDR3 has 17 amino acids. V lost 0 bases to trimming and J lost 1 base, with 13 bases between them. CDR1 is SGHRS and CDR2 is YFSETQ in the germline V gene. The DNA of the CDR3 is TGCGCCAGCAGCTTGGTTGGGGGCTCCAAGAACACCGGGGAGCTGTTTTTT. Protein: CASSLVGGSKNTGELFF. The entire variable domain, with the rest obtained from reference TRBV5-1 and TRBJ2-2, is as follows: KAGVTQTPRYLIKTRGQQVTLSCSPISGHRSVSWYQQTPGQGLQFLFEYFSETQRNKGNFPGRFSGRQFSNSRSEMNVSTLELGDSALYLCASSLVGGSKNTGELFFGEGSRLTVL.

The V call is TRBV5-1, the J call TRBJ1-2; 12 positions match TRBD1. Germline V gene data show CDR1 as SGHRS and CDR2 as YFSETQ. The CDR3 has 15 residues. V was pared by 0 bases and J by 7 bases, with 4 bases of the junction left unmatched. The DNA for the CDR3 is TGCGCCAGCAGCTTGGGAGGGACAGGGGGCGTTGGCTACACCTTC. Its protein product is CASSLGGTGGVGYTF.

The chain links TRBV9 to TRBJ2-1; unclear D gene. The CDR3 contains 18 residues. The germline V and J ends were trimmed by 0 bases and 2 bases, with 18 bases remaining between them. Germline CDR1 SGDLS, CDR2 YYNGEE. The CDR3 is CASSVDVAGLPPYNEQFF. The DNA of the CDR3 is TGTGCCAGCAGCGTAGATGTTGCAGGTCTACCCCCCTACAATGAGCAGTTCTTC.

The CDR3 DNA sequence: TGTGCCAGCAGCCCGGACAGGGGGCGCGTGACCCTCCACTTT. Translating it yields CASSPDRGRVTLHF. The chain has TRBV3-1 (or the pseudogene TRBV3-2) and TRBJ1-6, with 11 bases fitting TRBD1. CDR3 length equals 14 residues. Trimming at V came to 4 bases and at J to 14 bases, leaving 7 bases not matched to a gene. From germline, CDR1 is LGHDT and CDR2 YNNKEL (reference sequence).

The chain uses TRBV19 and TRBJ1-4, with TRBD1 as a possible D gene (6 bases). Between the trimmed V and J ends, which lost 4 bases and 6 bases, there was a span of 18 bases. In germline, CDR1 is LNHDA, CDR2 SQIVND (reference sequence). The CDR3 length is 16 residues. The CDR3 DNA sequence: TGTGCCAGTAGTAGAGGGGAAACAGGGTTTCATGAAAAACTGTTTTTT. This gives the protein CASSRGETGFHEKLFF.

V gene TRBV5-1 combines with J gene TRBJ1-3; D is undetermined. The germline V gene encodes CDR1 SGHRS and CDR2 YFSETQ. Trimming left V 0 bases short and J 5 bases short, with 6 bases between. The CDR3 has 13 residues. The chain's CDR3 is CASSLGGRNTIYF. The CDR3 nucleotides are TGCGCCAGCAGCTTGGGAGGCAGAAACACCATATATTTT.

The CDR3 here is CSAEETQYF. Written as DNA, the CDR3 is TGCAGTGCCGAAGAGACCCAGTACTTC. This chain links TRBV20-1 with TRBJ2-5; unclear D gene. The V and J ends lost 6 bases and 3 bases respectively, with 2 bases between them. The CDR3 consists of 9 residues. Germline V gene sequence: CDR1 DFQATT, CDR2 SNEGSKA (reference sequence).

This chain connects TRBV4-1 to TRBJ1-4, with no clear D. Trimming removed 0 bases from V and 0 bases from J, with 8 bases in between. CDR3 length equals 16 residues. Looked up from germline, CDR1 is MGHRA and CDR2 is YSYEKL. The chain's CDR3 is CASSQDVTATNEKLFF. In nucleotides, the CDR3 is TGCGCCAGCAGCCAAGATGTTACAGCAACTAATGAAAAACTGTTTTTT.

In DNA form, the CDR3 reads TGTGCCAGCAGCTTAGCCCCTAGCGGGGGGGCCACCGGGGAGCTGTTTTTT. Its protein is CASSLAPSGGATGELFF. The chain links TRBV7-6 to TRBJ2-2; 12 positions agree with TRBD2. The germline V gene has CDR1 SGHVS and CDR2 FNYEAQ. V shed 0 bases and J 4 bases; nucleotides not matched to a gene: 3. This CDR3 spans 17 amino acids.

The gene calls are TRBV12-5 and TRBJ1-1; 7 nucleotides line up with TRBD1. The CDR3 loop spans 15 amino acids. The germline gives CDR1 LGHNT, CDR2 FRNRAP. Germline trimming cut 5 bases from V and 4 bases from J; bases unmatched to any gene: 10. In DNA, the CDR3 is TGTGCTAGTGGTCTTCCGACAGGGTCGGGCACTGAAGCTTTCTTT. Translation gives CASGLPTGSGTEAFF.

CDR3 coding DNA: TGTGCCAGCAGTCATGACAGGGGAGGCGGTCAGCCCCAGCATTTT. As protein: CASSHDRGGGQPQHF. The rearrangement uses TRBV28 and TRBJ1-5; 8 bases are a match to TRBD1. This CDR3 contains 15 residues. The germline V gene has CDR1 MDHEN and CDR2 SYDVKM. After removal of 5 bases from V and 6 bases from J, the junction contained 9 bases not matched to a gene.

In its sample, this clone was seen a few times. V gene TRBV18 combines with J gene TRBJ1-1; D is possibly TRBD1 (5 bases). Trimming stripped 0 bases from V and 4 bases from J, with 9 bases between. This CDR3 is built from 14 residues. CDR1 is KGHSH and CDR2 is LQKENI in the germline V gene. In DNA form, the CDR3 reads TGTGCCAGCTCACCACCGGGCAGGGTCACTGAAGCTTTCTTT. Translation: CASSPPGRVTEAFF.

CDR3 DNA: TGCAGTGCTAGTTCCCAGCGGGGCTACAATGAGCAGTTCTTC. This encodes CSASSQRGYNEQFF. V gene TRBV20-1 combines with J gene TRBJ2-1, with 7 bases fitting TRBD2. J lost 3 bases, V lost 3 bases, and 5 bases had no gene match. This CDR3 has 14 amino acids. From germline, CDR1 is DFQATT and CDR2 SNEGSKA (reference sequence).

The chain has TRBV21-1 and TRBJ1-2; the listed D gene, TRBD1, was not tested against the DNA. TRBV21-1 is noted as a pseudogene. The CDR3 covers 14 residues. The CDR3 here is CASSSRGDPHGYTF. The DNA for the CDR3 is TGTGCCAGCAGTTCCAGGGGGGACCCCCATGGCTACACCTTC.

J is TRBJ1-1 and V is TRBV12-3 or TRBV12-4; 7 bases line up with TRBD1. This CDR3 spans 13 amino acids. V trimming: 7 bases; J trimming: 6 bases; junction bases outside the gene matches: 8. The chain's CDR3 is CASNLRGVSEAFF. The CDR3, as DNA: TGTGCCAGCAACCTCAGGGGGGTTTCTGAAGCTTTCTTT.